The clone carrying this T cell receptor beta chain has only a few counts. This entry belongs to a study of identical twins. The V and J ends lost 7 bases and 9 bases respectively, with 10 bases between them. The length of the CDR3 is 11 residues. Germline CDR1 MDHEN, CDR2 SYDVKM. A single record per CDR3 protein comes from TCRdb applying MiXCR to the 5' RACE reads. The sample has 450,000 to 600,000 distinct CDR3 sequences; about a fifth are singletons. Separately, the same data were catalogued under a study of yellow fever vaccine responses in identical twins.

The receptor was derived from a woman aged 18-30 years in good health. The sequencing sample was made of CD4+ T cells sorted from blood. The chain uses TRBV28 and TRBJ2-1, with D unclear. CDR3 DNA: TGTGCCAGCACCCAACGTGGTGAGCAGTTCTTC. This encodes CASTQRGEQFF.